Listed below are T cell receptor beta chains from one sample, sequenced in a study of prognosis after radiotherapy for stage I lung cancer. TCRdb redid the calling of the multiplex PCR reads with MiXCR, one entry per CDR3 protein. The sample yields approximately 25,000 distinct CDR3 sequences, about 40% seen once. Material: PBMCs, obtained before or after stereotactic body radiation therapy (not recorded which). The origin of the receptors is a donor of 50 years or more with non-small cell lung cancer. Each CDR3 is given with its conserved first and last residue. Fields, in order: CDR3 length, clone size, V gene, D gene, J gene, CDR3 DNA, CDR3 protein. D genes are given only for firm matches. Clone size appears in some rows only: once, few, many, or a class for an expanded clone.

len: 14; abundance: many; v_gene: TRBV6-1; d_gene: -; j_gene: TRBJ1-1; CDR3nt: TGTGCCAGCACCCCAGACCTCTGGAACACTGAAGCTTTCTTT; CDR3aa: CASTPDLWNTEAFF
len: 15; abundance: many; v_gene: TRBV7-6; d_gene: TRBD1; j_gene: TRBJ2-7; CDR3nt: TGTGCCAGCAGCTTAGAGGGGACAGGGGGTTACGAGCAGTACTTC; CDR3aa: CASSLEGTGGYEQYF
len: 15; abundance: -; v_gene: TRBV5-5; d_gene: -; j_gene: TRBJ1-6; CDR3nt: TGTGCCAGCAGCCCGGGACATACGACTGGGTCACCCCTCCACTTT; CDR3aa: CASSPGHTTGSPLHF
len: 11; abundance: many; v_gene: TRBV5-1; d_gene: -; j_gene: TRBJ1-1; CDR3nt: TGCGCCAGCAGCTTGGAAAGCCGGGCTTTCTTT; CDR3aa: CASSLESRAFF
len: 16; abundance: many; v_gene: TRBV3-1; d_gene: -; j_gene: TRBJ2-4; CDR3nt: TGTGCCAGCAGCACACCCCGACAGCTAGCCAAAAACATTCAGTACTTC; CDR3aa: CASSTPRQLAKNIQYF
len: 14; abundance: many; v_gene: TRBV4-1; d_gene: TRBD1; j_gene: TRBJ2-3; CDR3nt: TGCGCCAGCAGCCAACTGGGACAGGGGGATACGCAGTATTTT; CDR3aa: CASSQLGQGDTQYF
len: 15; abundance: -; v_gene: TRBV6-2/TRBV6-3; d_gene: TRBD1; j_gene: TRBJ2-1; CDR3nt: TGTGCCAGCAGTCTGGACAGGGCGGGTGGTGATGAGCAGTTCTTC; CDR3aa: CASSLDRAGGDEQFF
len: 16; abundance: -; v_gene: TRBV5-1; d_gene: -; j_gene: TRBJ2-7; CDR3nt: TGCGCCAGCAGCTTGGCCTGTACAGTGGACGCCTACGAGCAGTACTTC; CDR3aa: CASSLACTVDAYEQYF
len: 12; abundance: -; v_gene: TRBV27; d_gene: -; j_gene: TRBJ2-1; CDR3nt: TGTGCCAGCAGTGCCCCCGAGGCTGAGCAGTTCTTC; CDR3aa: CASSAPEAEQFF
len: 16; abundance: -; v_gene: TRBV19; d_gene: -; j_gene: TRBJ1-2; CDR3nt: TGTGCCAGTAGTATTGACCCGGGACATGGGGCTGGTAGCTACACCTTC; CDR3aa: CASSIDPGHGAGSYTF
len: 16; abundance: -; v_gene: TRBV6-5; d_gene: TRBD1; j_gene: TRBJ2-2; CDR3nt: TGTGCCAGCACTTACGGGGACAGGGGGAACACCGGGTATCTGTTTTTT; CDR3aa: CASTYGDRGNTGYLFF
len: 13; abundance: many; v_gene: TRBV2; d_gene: -; j_gene: TRBJ1-1; CDR3nt: TGTGCCAGCGAGGAGACCTTGAACACTGAAGCTTTCTTT; CDR3aa: CASEETLNTEAFF
len: 13; abundance: many; v_gene: TRBV19; d_gene: -; j_gene: TRBJ2-2; CDR3nt: TGTGCCAGTAGTATAAGGGGCACCGGGGAGCTGTTTTTT; CDR3aa: CASSIRGTGELFF
len: 16; abundance: -; v_gene: TRBV19; d_gene: TRBD1; j_gene: TRBJ1-6; CDR3nt: TGTGCCAGTAGCCTGGACAGGGTGCTTTATAATTCACCCCTCCACTTC; CDR3aa: CASSLDRVLYNSPLHF
len: 15; abundance: -; v_gene: TRBV5-1; d_gene: TRBD1; j_gene: TRBJ2-2; CDR3nt: TGCGCCAGCAGCTTGAGGACAGGGAACACCGGGGAGCTGTTTTTT; CDR3aa: CASSLRTGNTGELFF
len: 14; abundance: many; v_gene: TRBV5-1; d_gene: -; j_gene: TRBJ2-7; CDR3nt: TGCGCCAGCAGAGACGGACACAACTCCTACGAGCAGTACTTC; CDR3aa: CASRDGHNSYEQYF
len: 14; abundance: many; v_gene: TRBV12-3/TRBV12-4; d_gene: -; j_gene: TRBJ1-1; CDR3nt: TGTGCCAGCAGTCCCGCAGGAGGCTACACTGAAGCTTTCTTT; CDR3aa: CASSPAGGYTEAFF
len: 18; abundance: many; v_gene: TRBV6-1; d_gene: -; j_gene: TRBJ2-1; CDR3nt: TGTGCCAGCAGTGGGCAGTTTGGGGGAGCCCCGCAGGCCAATGAGCAGTTCTTC; CDR3aa: CASSGQFGGAPQANEQFF
len: 16; abundance: many; v_gene: TRBV4-2; d_gene: TRBD1; j_gene: TRBJ1-1; CDR3nt: TGTGCCAGCAGCCAAGATGCGGGACAGGCAACCACTGAAGCTTTCTTT; CDR3aa: CASSQDAGQATTEAFF
len: 17; abundance: -; v_gene: TRBV6-1; d_gene: -; j_gene: TRBJ2-3; CDR3nt: TGTGCCAGCGGCCGGGCTAGCGTGAGTCTAGCAGGGGATACGCATTATTTT; CDR3aa: CASGRASVSLAGDTHYF